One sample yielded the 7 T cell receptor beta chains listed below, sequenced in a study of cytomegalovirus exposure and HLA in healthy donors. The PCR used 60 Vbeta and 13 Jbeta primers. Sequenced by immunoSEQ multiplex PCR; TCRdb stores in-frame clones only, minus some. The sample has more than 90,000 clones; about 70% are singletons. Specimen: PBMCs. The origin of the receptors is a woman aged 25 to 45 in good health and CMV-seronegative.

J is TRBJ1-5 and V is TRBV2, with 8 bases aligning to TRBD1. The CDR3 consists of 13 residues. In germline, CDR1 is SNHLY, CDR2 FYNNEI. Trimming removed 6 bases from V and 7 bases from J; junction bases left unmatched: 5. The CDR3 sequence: CASREPGGQPQHF. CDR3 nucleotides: TGTGCCAGCAGGGAACCAGGGGGCCAGCCCCAGCATTTT. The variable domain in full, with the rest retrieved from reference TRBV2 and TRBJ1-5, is EPEVTQTPSHQVTQMGQEVILRCVPISNHLYFYWYRQILGQKVEFLVSFYNNEISEKSEIFDDQFSVERPDGSNFTLKIRSTKLEDSAMYFCASREPGGQPQHFGDGTRLSIL.

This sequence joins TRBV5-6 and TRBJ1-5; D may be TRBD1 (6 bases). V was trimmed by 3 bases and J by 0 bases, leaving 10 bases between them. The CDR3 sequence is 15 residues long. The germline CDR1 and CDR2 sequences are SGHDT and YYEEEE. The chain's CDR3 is CASSSGQYSNQPQHF. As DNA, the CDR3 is TGTGCCAGCAGCTCAGGACAGTATAGCAATCAGCCCCAGCATTTT.

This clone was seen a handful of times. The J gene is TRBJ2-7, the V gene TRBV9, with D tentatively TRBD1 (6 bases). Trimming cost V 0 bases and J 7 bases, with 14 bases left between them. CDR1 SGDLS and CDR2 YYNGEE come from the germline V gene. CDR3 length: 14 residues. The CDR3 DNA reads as TGTGCCAGCAGCGTAGAAGCAGGGGACGGAGAGCAGTACTTC. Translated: CASSVEAGDGEQYF.

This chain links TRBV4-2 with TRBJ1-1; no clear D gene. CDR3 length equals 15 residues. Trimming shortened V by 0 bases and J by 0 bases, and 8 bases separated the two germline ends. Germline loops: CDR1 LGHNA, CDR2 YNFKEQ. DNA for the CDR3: TGTGCCAGCAGCCAAGATGGCCCTCTGAACACTGAAGCTTTCTTT. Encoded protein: CASSQDGPLNTEAFF.

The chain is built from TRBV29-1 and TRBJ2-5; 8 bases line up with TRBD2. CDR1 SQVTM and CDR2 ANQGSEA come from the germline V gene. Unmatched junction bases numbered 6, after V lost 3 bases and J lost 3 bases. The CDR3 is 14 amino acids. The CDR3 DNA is TGCAGCGTTGACCCCACTAGCGGCAAAGAGACCCAGTACTTC. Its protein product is CSVDPTSGKETQYF.

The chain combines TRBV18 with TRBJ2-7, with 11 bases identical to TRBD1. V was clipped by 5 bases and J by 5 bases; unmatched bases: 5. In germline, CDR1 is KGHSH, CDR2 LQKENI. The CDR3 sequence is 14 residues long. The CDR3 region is CASSRQGQGDEQYF. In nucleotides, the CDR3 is TGTGCCAGCTCAAGACAGGGACAGGGGGACGAGCAGTACTTC.

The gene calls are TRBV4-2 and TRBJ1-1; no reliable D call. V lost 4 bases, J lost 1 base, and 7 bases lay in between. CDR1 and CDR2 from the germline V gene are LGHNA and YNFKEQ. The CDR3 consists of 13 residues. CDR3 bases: TGTGCCAGCAGCCTCGACAAGAACACTGAAGCTTTCTTT. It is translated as CASSLDKNTEAFF.